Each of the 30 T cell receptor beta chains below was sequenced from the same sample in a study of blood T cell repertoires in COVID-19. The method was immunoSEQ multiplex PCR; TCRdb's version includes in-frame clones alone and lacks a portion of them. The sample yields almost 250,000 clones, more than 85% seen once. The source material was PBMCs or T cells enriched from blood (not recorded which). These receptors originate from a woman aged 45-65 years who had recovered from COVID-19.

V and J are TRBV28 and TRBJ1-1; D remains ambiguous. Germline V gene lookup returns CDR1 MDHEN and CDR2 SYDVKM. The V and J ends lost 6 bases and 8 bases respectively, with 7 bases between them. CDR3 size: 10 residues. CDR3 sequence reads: CASRRREAFF. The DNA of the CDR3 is TGTGCCAGCAGGCGCAGGGAAGCTTTCTTT.

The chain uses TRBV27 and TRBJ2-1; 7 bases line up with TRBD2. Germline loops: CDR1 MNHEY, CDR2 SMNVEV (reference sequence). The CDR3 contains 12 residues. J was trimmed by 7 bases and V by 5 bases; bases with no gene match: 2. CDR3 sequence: CASSGGLNEQFF. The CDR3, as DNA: TGTGCCAGCAGTGGGGGACTAAATGAGCAGTTCTTC.

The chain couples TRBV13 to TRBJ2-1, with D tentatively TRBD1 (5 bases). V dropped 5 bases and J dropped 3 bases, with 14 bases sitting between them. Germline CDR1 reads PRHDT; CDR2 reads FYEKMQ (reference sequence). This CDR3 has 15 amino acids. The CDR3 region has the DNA TGTGCCAGCAGCCAACCACGGACACGCTACAATGAGCAGTTCTTC. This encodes CASSQPRTRYNEQFF.

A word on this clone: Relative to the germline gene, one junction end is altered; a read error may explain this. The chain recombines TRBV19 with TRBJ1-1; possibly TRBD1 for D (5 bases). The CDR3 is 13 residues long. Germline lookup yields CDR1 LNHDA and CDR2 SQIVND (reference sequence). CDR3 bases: TGTGCCAGTAGTATCGCAGGGAACGCTGAAGCTTTCTTT. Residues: CASSIAGNAEAFF.

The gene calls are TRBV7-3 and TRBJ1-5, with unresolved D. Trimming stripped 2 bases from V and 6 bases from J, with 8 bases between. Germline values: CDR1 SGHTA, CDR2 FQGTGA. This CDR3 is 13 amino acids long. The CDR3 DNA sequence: TGTGCCAGCAGCTTACAGGCCGGTCAGCCCCAGCATTTT. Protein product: CASSLQAGQPQHF.

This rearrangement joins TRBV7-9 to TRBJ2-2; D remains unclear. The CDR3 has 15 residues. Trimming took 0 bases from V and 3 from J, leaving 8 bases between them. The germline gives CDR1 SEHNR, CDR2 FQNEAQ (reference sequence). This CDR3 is CASSLARVYTGELFF. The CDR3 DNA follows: TGTGCCAGCAGCTTAGCGCGAGTTTACACCGGGGAGCTGTTTTTT.

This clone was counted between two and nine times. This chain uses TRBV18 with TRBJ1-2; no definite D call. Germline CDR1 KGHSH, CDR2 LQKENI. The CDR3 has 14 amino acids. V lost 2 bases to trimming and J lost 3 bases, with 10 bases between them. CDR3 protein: CASSPSSDYYGYTF. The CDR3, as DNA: TGTGCCAGCTCACCATCGTCAGACTACTATGGCTACACCTTC.

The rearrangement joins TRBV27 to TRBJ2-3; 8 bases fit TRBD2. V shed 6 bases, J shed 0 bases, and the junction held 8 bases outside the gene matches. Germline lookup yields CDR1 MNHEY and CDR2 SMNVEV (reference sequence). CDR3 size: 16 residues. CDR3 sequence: CASRGLAGGSTDTQYF. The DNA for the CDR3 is TGTGCCAGCAGGGGTCTAGCGGGTGGAAGCACAGATACGCAGTATTTT.

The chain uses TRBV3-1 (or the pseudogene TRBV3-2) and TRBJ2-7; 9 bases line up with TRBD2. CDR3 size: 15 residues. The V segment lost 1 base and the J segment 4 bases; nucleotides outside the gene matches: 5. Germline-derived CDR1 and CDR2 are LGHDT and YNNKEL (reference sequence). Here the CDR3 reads CASSQAPSGIYEQYF. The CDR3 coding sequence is TGTGCCAGCAGCCAAGCGCCTAGCGGGATTTACGAGCAGTACTTC.

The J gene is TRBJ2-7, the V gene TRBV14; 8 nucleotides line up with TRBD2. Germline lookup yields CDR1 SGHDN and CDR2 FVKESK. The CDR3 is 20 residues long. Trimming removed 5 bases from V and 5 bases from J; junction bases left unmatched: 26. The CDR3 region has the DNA TGTGCCAGCAGCATTTCACAGGGATCATCCCGTATGCCGGGAGGGGACGAGCAGTACTTC. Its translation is CASSISQGSSRMPGGDEQYF.

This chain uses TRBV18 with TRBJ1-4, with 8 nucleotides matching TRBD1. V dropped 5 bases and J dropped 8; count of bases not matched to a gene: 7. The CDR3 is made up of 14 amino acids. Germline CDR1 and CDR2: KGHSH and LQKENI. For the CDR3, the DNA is TGTGCCAGCTCAGACAGGGGCCCGAACGAAAAACTGTTTTTT. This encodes CASSDRGPNEKLFF.

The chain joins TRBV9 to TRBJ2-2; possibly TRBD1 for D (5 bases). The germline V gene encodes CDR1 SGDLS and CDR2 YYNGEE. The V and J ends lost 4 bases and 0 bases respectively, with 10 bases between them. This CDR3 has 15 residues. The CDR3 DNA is TGTGCCAGCAGCATACAGGACGCGAACACCGGGGAGCTGTTTTTT. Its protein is CASSIQDANTGELFF. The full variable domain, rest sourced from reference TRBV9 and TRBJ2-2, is DSGVTQTPKHLITATGQRVTLRCSPRSGDLSVYWYQQSLDQGLQFLIQYYNGEERAKGNILERFSAQQFPDLHSELNLSSLELGDSALYFCASSIQDANTGELFFGEGSRLTVL.

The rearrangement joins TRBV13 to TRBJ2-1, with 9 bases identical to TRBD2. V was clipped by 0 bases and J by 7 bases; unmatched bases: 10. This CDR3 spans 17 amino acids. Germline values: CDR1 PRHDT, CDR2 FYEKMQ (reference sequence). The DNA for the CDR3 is TGTGCCAGCAGCTTAGGCCGTTTTGCGGGAGGGTTAAATGAGCAGTTCTTC. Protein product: CASSLGRFAGGLNEQFF.

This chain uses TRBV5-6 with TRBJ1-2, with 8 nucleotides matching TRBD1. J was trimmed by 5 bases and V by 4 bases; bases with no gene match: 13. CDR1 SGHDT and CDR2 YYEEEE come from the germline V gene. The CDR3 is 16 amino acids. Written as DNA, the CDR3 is TGTGCCAGCAGCGCCGTCGGACAGGGCGGGTTGTATGGCTACACCTTC. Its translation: CASSAVGQGGLYGYTF.

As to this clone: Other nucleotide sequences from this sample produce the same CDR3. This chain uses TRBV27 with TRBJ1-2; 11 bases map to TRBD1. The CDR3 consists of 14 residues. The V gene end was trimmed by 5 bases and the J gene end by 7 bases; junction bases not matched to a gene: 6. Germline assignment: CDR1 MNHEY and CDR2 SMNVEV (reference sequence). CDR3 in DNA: TGTGCCAGCAGTAGCCGGACAGGGGGCAGTGGCTACACCTTC. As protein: CASSSRTGGSGYTF.

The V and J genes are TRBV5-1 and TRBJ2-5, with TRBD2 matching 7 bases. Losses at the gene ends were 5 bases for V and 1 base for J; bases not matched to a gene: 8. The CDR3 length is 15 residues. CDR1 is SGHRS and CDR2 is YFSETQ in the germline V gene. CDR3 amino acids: CASSMASGSQETQYF. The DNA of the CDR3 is TGCGCCAGCAGTATGGCTAGCGGCTCCCAAGAGACCCAGTACTTC.

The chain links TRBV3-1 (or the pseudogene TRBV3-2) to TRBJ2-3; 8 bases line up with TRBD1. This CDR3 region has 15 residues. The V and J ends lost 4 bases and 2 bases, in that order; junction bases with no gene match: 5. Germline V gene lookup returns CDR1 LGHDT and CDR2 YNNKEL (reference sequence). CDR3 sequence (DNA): TGTGCCAGCAGCCCTCGGGACAGGTACACAGATACGCAGTATTTT. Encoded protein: CASSPRDRYTDTQYF.

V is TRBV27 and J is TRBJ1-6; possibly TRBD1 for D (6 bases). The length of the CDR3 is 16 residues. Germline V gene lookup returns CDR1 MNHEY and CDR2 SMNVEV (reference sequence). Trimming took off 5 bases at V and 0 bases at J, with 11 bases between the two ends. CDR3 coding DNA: TGTGCCAGCAGTCCAACAGGGAGCTCCTATAATTCACCCCTCCACTTT. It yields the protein CASSPTGSSYNSPLHF.

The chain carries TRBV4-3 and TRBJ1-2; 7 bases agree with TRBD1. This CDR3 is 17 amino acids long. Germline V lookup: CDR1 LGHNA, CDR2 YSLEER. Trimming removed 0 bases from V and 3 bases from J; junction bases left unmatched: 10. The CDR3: CASSQDLGGGTDYGYTF. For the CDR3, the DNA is TGCGCCAGCAGCCAAGATCTAGGGGGCGGGACAGACTATGGCTACACCTTC.

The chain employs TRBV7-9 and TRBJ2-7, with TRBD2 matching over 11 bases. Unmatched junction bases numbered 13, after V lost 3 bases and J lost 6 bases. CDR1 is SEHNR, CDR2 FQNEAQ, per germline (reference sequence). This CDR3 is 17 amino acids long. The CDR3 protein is CASSFPGGLAVDGEQYF. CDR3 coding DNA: TGTGCCAGCAGCTTCCCCGGGGGACTAGCGGTCGATGGCGAGCAGTACTTC.

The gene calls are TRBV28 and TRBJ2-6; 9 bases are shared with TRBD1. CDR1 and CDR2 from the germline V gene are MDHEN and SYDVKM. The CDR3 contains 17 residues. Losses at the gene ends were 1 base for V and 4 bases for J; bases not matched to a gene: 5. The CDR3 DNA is TGTGCCAGCAGTTTATTCGGACAGGGGTACGGGGCCAACGTCCTGACTTTC. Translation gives CASSLFGQGYGANVLTF.

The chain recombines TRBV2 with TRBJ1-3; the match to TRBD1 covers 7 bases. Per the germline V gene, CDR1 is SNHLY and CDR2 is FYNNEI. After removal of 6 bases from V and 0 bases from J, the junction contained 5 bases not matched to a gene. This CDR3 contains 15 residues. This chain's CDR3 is CASRADRPSGNTIYF. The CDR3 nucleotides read TGTGCCAGCAGGGCGGACAGGCCCTCTGGAAACACCATATATTTT. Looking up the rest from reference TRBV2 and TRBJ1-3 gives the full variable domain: EPEVTQTPSHQVTQMGQEVILRCVPISNHLYFYWYRQILGQKVEFLVSFYNNEISEKSEIFDDQFSVERPDGSNFTLKIRSTKLEDSAMYFCASRADRPSGNTIYFGEGSWLTVV.

This chain's CDR3 is CASSLGGGGRVYEQYF. DNA for the CDR3: TGTGCCAGCAGTTTAGGGGGTGGCGGGAGGGTATACGAGCAGTACTTC. This chain links TRBV28 with TRBJ2-7; 9 bases line up with TRBD2. The CDR3 contains 16 residues. The V segment lost 2 bases and the J segment 4 bases; nucleotides outside the gene matches: 9. Per the germline V gene, CDR1 is MDHEN and CDR2 is SYDVKM.

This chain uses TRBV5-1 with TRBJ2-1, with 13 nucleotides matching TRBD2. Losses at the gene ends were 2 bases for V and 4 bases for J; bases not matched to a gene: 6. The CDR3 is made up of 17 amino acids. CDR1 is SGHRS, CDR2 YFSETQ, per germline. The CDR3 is CASSLNGLAGAYNEQFF. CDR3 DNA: TGCGCCAGCAGCTTAAATGGACTAGCGGGAGCATACAATGAGCAGTTCTTC. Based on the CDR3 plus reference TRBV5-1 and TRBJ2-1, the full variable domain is KAGVTQTPRYLIKTRGQQVTLSCSPISGHRSVSWYQQTPGQGLQFLFEYFSETQRNKGNFPGRFSGRQFSNSRSEMNVSTLELGDSALYLCASSLNGLAGAYNEQFFGPGTRLTVL.

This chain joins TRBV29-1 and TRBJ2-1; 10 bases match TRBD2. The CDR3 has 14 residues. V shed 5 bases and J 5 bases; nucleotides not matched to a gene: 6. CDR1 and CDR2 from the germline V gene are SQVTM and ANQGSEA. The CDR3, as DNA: TGCAGCGTTAGGATCCTAGCGGGGGACAATGAGCAGTTCTTC. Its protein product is CSVRILAGDNEQFF.

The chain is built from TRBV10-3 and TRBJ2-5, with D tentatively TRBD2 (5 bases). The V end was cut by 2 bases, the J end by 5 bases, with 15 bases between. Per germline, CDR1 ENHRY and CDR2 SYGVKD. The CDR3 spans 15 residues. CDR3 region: CAISEGVARDETQYF. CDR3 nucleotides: TGTGCCATCAGTGAGGGAGTAGCGAGAGATGAGACCCAGTACTTC.

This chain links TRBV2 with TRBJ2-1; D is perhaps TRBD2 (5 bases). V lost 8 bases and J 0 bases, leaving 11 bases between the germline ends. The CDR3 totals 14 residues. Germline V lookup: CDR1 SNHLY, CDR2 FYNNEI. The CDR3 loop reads CASCGLRSYNEQFF. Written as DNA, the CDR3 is TGTGCCAGCTGCGGGTTGCGCTCCTACAATGAGCAGTTCTTC.

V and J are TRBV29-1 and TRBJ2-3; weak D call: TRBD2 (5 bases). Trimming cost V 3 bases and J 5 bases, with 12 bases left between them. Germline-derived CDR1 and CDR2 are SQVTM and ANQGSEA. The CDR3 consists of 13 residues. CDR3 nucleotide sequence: TGCAGCGTTGATTTTAGCGCGGTAGATACGCAGTATTTT. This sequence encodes CSVDFSAVDTQYF.

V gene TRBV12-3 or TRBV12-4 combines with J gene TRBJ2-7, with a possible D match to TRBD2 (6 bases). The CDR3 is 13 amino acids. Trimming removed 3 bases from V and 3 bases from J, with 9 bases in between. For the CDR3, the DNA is TGTGCCAGCAGTTTCGCTAGCGTCTACGAGCAGTACTTC. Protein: CASSFASVYEQYF.

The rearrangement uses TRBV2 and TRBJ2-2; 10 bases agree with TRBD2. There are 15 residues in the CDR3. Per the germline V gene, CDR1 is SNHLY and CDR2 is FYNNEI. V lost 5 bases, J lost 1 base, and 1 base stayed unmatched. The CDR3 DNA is TGTGCCAGCAGTCGGACTAGCGGGAACACCGGGGAGCTGTTTTTT. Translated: CASSRTSGNTGELFF.